Listed below are T cell receptor beta chains from one sample, sequenced in a study of OX40 agonist ivuxolimab in advanced cancers. Only in-frame clones appear in the TCRdb table, and some are missing; sequencing was by immunoSEQ multiplex PCR. This repertoire shows tens of thousands of clones, 80% to 95% found once; its top ten account for 0.5% to 0.55%. This specimen consisted of CD4+ or CD8+ T cells sorted from blood, obtained in a trial of the OX40 agonist ivuxolimab. Receptor source: an adult with an advanced solid tumor such as melanoma, head and neck, liver or kidney cancer. The CDR3 runs from the conserved cysteine through the conserved F or W. The D gene is left open where the match is weak. Clone size is stated in some rows and not others, as once, few, many or a class when expanded.

>TRBJ1-5|-|once|TRBV7-9
TGTGCCAGCAGCTTAGGTTTCAGTCCCGGTCAGCCCCAGCATTTT
CASSLGFSPGQPQHF
>TRBJ2-5|TRBD2|-|TRBV7-2
TGTGCCAGCATAGAGCGGCTAGCGGGAGTCGGCGGGGAGACCCAGTACTTC
CASIERLAGVGGETQYF
>TRBJ2-7|TRBD2|once|TRBV15
TGTGCCACCAGCAGTGGGACTAGCGGAGGACCCTACGAGCAGTACTTC
CATSSGTSGGPYEQYF
>TRBJ2-1|-|-|TRBV18
TGTGCCAGCTCACGCTCGGGGGACAATGAGCAGTTCTTC
CASSRSGDNEQFF
>TRBJ2-2|-|-|TRBV7-8
TGTGCCAGCAGCTTACCAGGGGCCGGCGGGGAGCTGTTTTTT
CASSLPGAGGELFF
>TRBJ1-1|-|-|TRBV7-2
TGTGCCAGCACCATCTGGGGCAGAAACACTGAAGCTTTCTTT
CASTIWGRNTEAFF
>TRBJ2-3|TRBD2|few|TRBV11-2
TGTGCCAGCAGCTTACGAACTAGCGGCACAGATACGCAGTATTTT
CASSLRTSGTDTQYF
>TRBJ2-7|-|-|TRBV19
TGTGCCAGTAGAGAAGGGAGAGGCTCCTACGAGCAGTACTTC
CASREGRGSYEQYF
>TRBJ2-5|-|-|TRBV27
TGTGCCAGCAGCGGAGGGGGGCTCCGTGGGGAGACCCAGTACTTC
CASSGGGLRGETQYF
>TRBJ1-6|-|-|TRBV13
TGTGCCAGCAGCCCATTAGGGGAAGGAACTTGGGGATCATCACCCCTCCACTTT
CASSPLGEGTWGSSPLHF
>TRBJ1-2|TRBD1|-|TRBV7-9
TGTGCCAGCAGCTTTACAGGGGATGGCTACACCTTC
CASSFTGDGYTF
>TRBJ2-2|TRBD1|once|TRBV28
TGTGCCAGCAGTTCTTACGGGACAGTTAGGTGGGGCGGGGAGCTGTTTTTT
CASSSYGTVRWGGELFF
>TRBJ1-5|-|-|TRBV19
TGTGCCAGTAGTTATGGGGCAGGGCAGCCCCAGCATTTT
CASSYGAGQPQHF
>TRBJ2-7|-|-|TRBV2
TGTGCCAGCAGGACGGACACCTCCTACGAGCAGTACTTC
CASRTDTSYEQYF
>TRBJ2-7|TRBD2|-|TRBV6-5
TGTGCCAGCAGTTACCGGTTAGCGGGATATGAGCAGTACTTC
CASSYRLAGYEQYF
>TRBJ2-5|-|-|TRBV7-2
TGTGCCAGCGGCCGAAGGACAGGCCCCGGGGGGACCCAGTACTTC
CASGRRTGPGGTQYF
>TRBJ1-5|TRBD1|-|TRBV18
TGTGCCAGCTCCCTCGGACAGGGCGGCAATCAGCCCCAGCATTTT
CASSLGQGGNQPQHF
>TRBJ2-1|-|-|TRBV11-2
TGTGCCAGCAGCTTACGGGGGACTCTAAGGGGTGAGCAGTTCTTC
CASSLRGTLRGEQFF
>TRBJ1-5|-|-|TRBV7-2
TGTGCCAGCAGCTTAGCGATATATAGCAATCAGCCCCAGCATTTT
CASSLAIYSNQPQHF
>TRBJ2-4|-|-|TRBV15
TGTGCCACCAGCCCGTTGGGGAACATTCAGTACTTC
CATSPLGNIQYF
>TRBJ2-1|TRBD2|-|TRBV6-1
TGTGCCAGCAGTGAGATTAGCGGGAGGGCTGGTGAGCAGTTCTTC
CASSEISGRAGEQFF
>TRBJ1-6|-|-|TRBV5-1
TGCGCCAGCAGCTTGGGAGACAATTCACCCCTCCACTTT
CASSLGDNSPLHF
>TRBJ1-2|-|-|TRBV4-1
TGCGCCAGCAGCCAAGACCGGCAGGGGCTGGGTGGCTACACCTTC
CASSQDRQGLGGYTF
>TRBJ2-5|TRBD2|-|TRBV5-1
TGCGCCAGCAGCGCGCCGGGTGGGAGGGTTCAAGAGACCCAGTACTTC
CASSAPGGRVQETQYF
>TRBJ2-2|-|-|TRBV14
TGTGCCAGCAGCCAAGTTCGCGCCCAGAGCACCGGGGAGCTGTTTTTT
CASSQVRAQSTGELFF
>TRBJ2-2|TRBD1|-|TRBV11-2
TGTGCCAGCAGCCTATCGACCAGGGGGCGAAATGGGGAGCTGTTTTTT
CASSLSTRGRNGELFF
>TRBJ1-1|-|few|TRBV30
TGTGCCTGGAGTGTAGGGGGAAAAGCTGAAGCTTTCTTT
CAWSVGGKAEAFF
>TRBJ2-7|TRBD2|-|TRBV6-6
TGTGCCAGCCGTACATCCGGACTAGCGGGGTCCTTTTGGCAGTACTTC
CASRTSGLAGSFWQYF
>TRBJ2-2|TRBD1|once|TRBV18
TGTGCCAGCTCACGAACAGGGGGCGCGAACACCGGGGAGCTGTTTTTT
CASSRTGGANTGELFF
>TRBJ2-3|-|-|TRBV9
TGTGCCAGCAGCGTAGCTCCTGTCAGCACAGATACGCAGTATTTT
CASSVAPVSTDTQYF